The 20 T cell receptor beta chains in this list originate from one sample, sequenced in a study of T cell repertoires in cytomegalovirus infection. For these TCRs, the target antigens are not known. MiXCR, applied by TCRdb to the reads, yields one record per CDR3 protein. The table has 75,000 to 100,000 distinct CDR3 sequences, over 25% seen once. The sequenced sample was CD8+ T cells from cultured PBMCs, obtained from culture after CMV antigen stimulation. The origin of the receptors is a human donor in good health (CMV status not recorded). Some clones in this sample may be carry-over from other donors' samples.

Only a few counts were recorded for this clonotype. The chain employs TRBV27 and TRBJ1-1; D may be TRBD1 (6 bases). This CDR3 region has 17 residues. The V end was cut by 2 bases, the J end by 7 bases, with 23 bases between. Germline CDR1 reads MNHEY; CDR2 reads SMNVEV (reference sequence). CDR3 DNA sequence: TGTGCCAGCAGTTTAGGGTCCCCGGGACAAGGAAGATTTGAAGCTTTCTTT. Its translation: CASSLGSPGQGRFEAFF.

CDR3 coding DNA: TGTGCCAGTGGGGACAGACCCTACGAGCAGTACTTC. Residues: CASGDRPYEQYF. The J gene is TRBJ2-7, the V gene TRBV19, with 7 bases lining up with TRBD1. The CDR3 totals 12 residues. CDR1 is LNHDA and CDR2 is SQIVND in the germline V gene (reference sequence). The trim removed 8 bases at V and 2 bases at J, leaving 3 bases unmatched.

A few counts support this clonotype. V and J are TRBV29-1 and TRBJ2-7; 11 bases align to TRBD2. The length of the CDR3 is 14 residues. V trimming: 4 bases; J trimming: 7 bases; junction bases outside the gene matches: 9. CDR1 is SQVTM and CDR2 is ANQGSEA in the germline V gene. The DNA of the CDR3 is TGCAGCGTTGCCCTAGCGGGGGGCTTCAGGGAGCAGTACTTC. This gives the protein CSVALAGGFREQYF.

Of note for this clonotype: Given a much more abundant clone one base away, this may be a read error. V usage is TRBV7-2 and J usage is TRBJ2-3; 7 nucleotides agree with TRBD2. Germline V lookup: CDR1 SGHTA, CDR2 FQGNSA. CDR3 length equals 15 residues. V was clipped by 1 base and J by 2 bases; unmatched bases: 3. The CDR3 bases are TGTGCCAGCAGCTTAGGGGGGGGTAACACAGATACGCAGTATTTT. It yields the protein CASSLGGGNTDTQYF.

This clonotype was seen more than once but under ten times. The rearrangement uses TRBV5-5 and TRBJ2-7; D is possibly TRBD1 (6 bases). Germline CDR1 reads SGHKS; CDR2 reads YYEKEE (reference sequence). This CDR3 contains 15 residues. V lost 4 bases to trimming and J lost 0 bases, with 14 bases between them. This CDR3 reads CASSEDSLLSYEQYF. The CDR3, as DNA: TGTGCCAGCAGCGAGGACAGCCTCCTCTCCTACGAGCAGTACTTC.

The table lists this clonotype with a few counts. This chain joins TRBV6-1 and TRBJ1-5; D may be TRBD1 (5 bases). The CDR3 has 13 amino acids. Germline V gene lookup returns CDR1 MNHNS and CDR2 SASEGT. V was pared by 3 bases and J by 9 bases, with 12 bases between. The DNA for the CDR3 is TGTGCCAGCAGTGACGGGACTGCCCGGCCCCAGCATTTT. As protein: CASSDGTARPQHF.

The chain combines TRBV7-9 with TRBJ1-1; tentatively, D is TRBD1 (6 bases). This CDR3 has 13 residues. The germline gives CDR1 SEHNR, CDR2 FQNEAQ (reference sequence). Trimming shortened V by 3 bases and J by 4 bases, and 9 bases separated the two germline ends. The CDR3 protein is CASSLNRATEAFF. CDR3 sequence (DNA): TGTGCCAGCAGCTTGAACAGGGCCACTGAAGCTTTCTTT.

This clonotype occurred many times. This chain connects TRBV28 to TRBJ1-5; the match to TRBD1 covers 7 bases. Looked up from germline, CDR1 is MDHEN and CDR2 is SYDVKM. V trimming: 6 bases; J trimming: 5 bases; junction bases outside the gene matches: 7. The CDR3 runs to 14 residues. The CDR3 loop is CASSTDRYDQPQHF. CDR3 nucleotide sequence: TGTGCCAGCAGCACGGACAGGTACGATCAGCCCCAGCATTTT. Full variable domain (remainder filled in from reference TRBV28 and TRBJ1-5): DVKVTQSSRYLVKRTGEKVFLECVQDMDHENMFWYRQDPGLGLRLIYFSYDVKMKEKGDIPEGYSVSREKKERFSLILESASTNQTSMYLCASSTDRYDQPQHFGDGTRLSIL.

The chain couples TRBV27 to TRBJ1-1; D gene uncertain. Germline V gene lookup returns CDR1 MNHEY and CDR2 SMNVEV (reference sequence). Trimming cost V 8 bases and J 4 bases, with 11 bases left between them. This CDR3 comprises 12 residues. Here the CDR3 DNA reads TGTGCCAGCCAAAAAGAGCCCACTGAAGCTTTCTTT. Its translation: CASQKEPTEAFF.

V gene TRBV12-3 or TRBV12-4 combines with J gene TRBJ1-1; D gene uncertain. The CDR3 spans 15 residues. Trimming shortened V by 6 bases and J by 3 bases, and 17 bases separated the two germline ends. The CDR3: CASSLLSGLDTEAFF. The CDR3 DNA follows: TGTGCCAGCAGCCTCCTGAGCGGGTTGGACACTGAAGCTTTCTTT.

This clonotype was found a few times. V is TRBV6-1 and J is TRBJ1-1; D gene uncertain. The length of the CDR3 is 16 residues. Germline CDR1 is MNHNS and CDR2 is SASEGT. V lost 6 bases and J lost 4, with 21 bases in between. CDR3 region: CASSVSGTSRRTEAFF. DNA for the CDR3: TGTGCCAGCAGCGTAAGCGGCACGAGTCGTCGCACTGAAGCTTTCTTT.

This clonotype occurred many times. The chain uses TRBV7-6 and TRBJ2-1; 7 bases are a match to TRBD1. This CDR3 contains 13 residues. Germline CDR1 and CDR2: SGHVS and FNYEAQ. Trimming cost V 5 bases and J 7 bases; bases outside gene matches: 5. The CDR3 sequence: CASSLDRVNEQFF. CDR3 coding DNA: TGTGCCAGCAGCCTAGACAGGGTGAATGAGCAGTTCTTC.

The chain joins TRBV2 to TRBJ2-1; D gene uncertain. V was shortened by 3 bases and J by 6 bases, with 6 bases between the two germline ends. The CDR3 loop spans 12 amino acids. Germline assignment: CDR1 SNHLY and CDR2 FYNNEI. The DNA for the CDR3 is TGTGCCAGCAGTGACGGATTCAATGAGCAGTTCTTC. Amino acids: CASSDGFNEQFF.

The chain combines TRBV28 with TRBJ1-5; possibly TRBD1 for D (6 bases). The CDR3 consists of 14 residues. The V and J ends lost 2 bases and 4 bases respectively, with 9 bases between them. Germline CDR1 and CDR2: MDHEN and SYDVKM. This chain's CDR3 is CASSLTGINQPQHF. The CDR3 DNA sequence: TGTGCCAGCAGTTTAACAGGGATAAATCAGCCCCAGCATTTT.

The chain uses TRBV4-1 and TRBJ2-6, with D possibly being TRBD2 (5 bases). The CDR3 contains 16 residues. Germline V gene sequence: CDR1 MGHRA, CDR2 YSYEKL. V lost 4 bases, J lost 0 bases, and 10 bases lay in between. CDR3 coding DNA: TGCGCCAGCAGCCCACCCGGACTCTCTGGGGCCAACGTCCTGACTTTC. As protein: CASSPPGLSGANVLTF.

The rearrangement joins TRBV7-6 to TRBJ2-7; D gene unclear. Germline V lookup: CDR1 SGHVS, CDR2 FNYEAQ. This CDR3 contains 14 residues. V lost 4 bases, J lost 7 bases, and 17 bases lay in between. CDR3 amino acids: CASSSGLSPKEQYF. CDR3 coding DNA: TGTGCCAGCAGCTCCGGTTTGAGCCCGAAAGAGCAGTACTTC.

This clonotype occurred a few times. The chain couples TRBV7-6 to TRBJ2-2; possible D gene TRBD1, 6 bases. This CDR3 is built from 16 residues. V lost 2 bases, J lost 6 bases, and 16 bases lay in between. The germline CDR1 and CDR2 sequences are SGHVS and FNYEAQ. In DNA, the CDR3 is TGTGCCAGCAGCTTAAGCACAGGGCCCCAATCCGGGGAGCTGTTTTTT. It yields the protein CASSLSTGPQSGELFF.

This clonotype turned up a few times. CDR3 protein: CASSEVAGGTYEQYF. In DNA, the CDR3 is TGTGCCAGCAGTGAGGTAGCGGGGGGGACCTACGAGCAGTACTTC. The chain combines TRBV6-4 with TRBJ2-7, with 11 bases lining up with TRBD2. This CDR3 comprises 15 residues. V trimming: 3 bases; J trimming: 2 bases; junction bases outside the gene matches: 3. CDR1 and CDR2 (germline): MRHNA, SNTAGT.

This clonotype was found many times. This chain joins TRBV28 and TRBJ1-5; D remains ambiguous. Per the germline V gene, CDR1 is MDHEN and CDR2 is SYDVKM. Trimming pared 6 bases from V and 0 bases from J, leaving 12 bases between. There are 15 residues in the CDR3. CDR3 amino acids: CASSLNTDSNQPQHF. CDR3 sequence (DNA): TGTGCCAGCAGCCTAAACACGGATAGCAATCAGCCCCAGCATTTT.

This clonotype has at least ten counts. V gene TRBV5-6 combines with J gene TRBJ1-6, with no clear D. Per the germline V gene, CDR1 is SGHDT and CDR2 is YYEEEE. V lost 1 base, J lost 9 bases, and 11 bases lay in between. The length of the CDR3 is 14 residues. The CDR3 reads CASSLRGYGSPLHF. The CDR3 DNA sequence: TGTGCCAGCAGCTTGCGAGGGTATGGTTCACCCCTCCACTTT.